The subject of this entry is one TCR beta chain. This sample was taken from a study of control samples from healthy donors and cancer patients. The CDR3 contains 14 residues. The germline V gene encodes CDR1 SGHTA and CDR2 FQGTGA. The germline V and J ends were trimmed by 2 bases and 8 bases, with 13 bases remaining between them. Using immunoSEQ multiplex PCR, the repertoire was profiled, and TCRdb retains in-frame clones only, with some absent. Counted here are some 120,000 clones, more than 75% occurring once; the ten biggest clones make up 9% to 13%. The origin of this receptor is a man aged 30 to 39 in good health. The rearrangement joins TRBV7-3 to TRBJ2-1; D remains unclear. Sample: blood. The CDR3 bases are TGTGCCAGCAGCTTAGGGGTGGGGAAAGATGAGCAGTTCTTC. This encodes CASSLGVGKDEQFF.